The present TCR beta chain was sequenced within a study of T cells in narcolepsy. About the study: Healthy controls were enrolled alongside patients with narcolepsy type 1 or type 2.

Some clones are missing from TCRdb's copy, which holds only in-frame ones; the method was immunoSEQ multiplex PCR. The sample lists 25,000 to 35,000 clones; 87% were seen once. To note about this clone: Its specificity is unknown.

General study findings and limits: Autoreactive HCRT-specific and TRIB2-specific clonotypes were marked in same-patient CSF-versus-blood CD4+ comparisons. Some memory CD4+ repertoires had no autoreactive clone sequences. Healthy controls reportedly lacked the autoreactive clonotypes serially found in patients' blood.

This CDR3 region has 13 residues. Germline CDR1 and CDR2: KGHSH and LQKENI. V lost 2 bases, J lost 4 bases, and 9 bases lay in between. Sequenced: memory (CD45RA-) CD4+ T cells from blood. The origin of this receptor is a human donor in good health. The V and J genes are TRBV18 and TRBJ2-7; D is tentatively TRBD1 or TRBD2 (5 bases each). The DNA for the CDR3 is TGTGCCAGCTCACCAGAAGGGACGTACGAGCAGTACTTC. Translating it yields CASSPEGTYEQYF.